The 21 T cell receptor beta chains below were found in one sample sequenced in a study of T-cell memory formation after mild COVID-19 (dated by TCRdb to the early 2020s). Library prep was done by 5' RACE. Sequencer: Illumina NovaSeq 6000. TCRdb cleaned the public reads at Q25 with fastp, built clones with MiXCR and kept in-frame beta chains. Records with the same CDR3 protein are collapsed into one entry carrying the most frequent genes and DNA. The sample yields about 560,000 distinct CDR3 sequences; around 16% were counted once. The ten largest clonotypes hold less than 10% of the sample. Material for sequencing was PBMCs or a T cell subset sorted from them (not recorded which). The origin of the receptors is an adult woman who had mild COVID-19 (a few samples of this study predate the infection). The sample titles of this study are shuffled in the database, so cell type and time point are left out; the donor was told from shared clones.

This clonotype occurred many times. The chain links TRBV5-1 to TRBJ2-1; D not certain. This CDR3 region has 15 residues. Trimming stripped 0 bases from V and 4 bases from J, with 11 bases between. CDR1 SGHRS and CDR2 YFSETQ come from the germline V gene. The CDR3 sequence: CASSLDALKYNEQFF. In DNA form, the CDR3 reads TGCGCCAGCAGCTTGGATGCCCTGAAATACAATGAGCAGTTCTTC.

Only a few counts were recorded for this clonotype. The genes are TRBV4-1 and TRBJ2-7; TRBD2 agrees at 9 bases. CDR3 size: 16 residues. The V segment lost 1 base and the J segment 0 bases; nucleotides outside the gene matches: 4. Per the germline V gene, CDR1 is MGHRA and CDR2 is YSYEKL. The CDR3 DNA reads as TGCGCCAGCAGCCAAGGGCGGGGGGGCATCTCCTACGAGCAGTACTTC. As protein: CASSQGRGGISYEQYF.

The table lists this clonotype with a few counts. The chain recombines TRBV6-5 with TRBJ2-1, with D maybe TRBD1 (5 bases). Germline V CDR1 and CDR2: MNHEY, SVGAGI. The CDR3 has 14 residues. Trimming removed 1 base from V and 5 bases from J, with 9 bases in between. The CDR3 coding sequence is TGTGCCAGCAGTTACTACGACAGCAACAATGAGCAGTTCTTC. Its protein is CASSYYDSNNEQFF.

This clonotype turned up a few times. This chain links TRBV6-5 with TRBJ1-2; D unclear. The germline V and J ends were trimmed by 6 bases and 1 base, with 15 bases remaining between them. From germline, CDR1 is MNHEY and CDR2 SVGAGI. There are 15 residues in the CDR3. The CDR3 loop is CASRRARERNYGYTF. The CDR3 region has the DNA TGTGCCAGCAGGCGAGCCAGAGAACGTAACTATGGCTACACCTTC.

This clonotype has more than one count but fewer than ten. V and J are TRBV10-1 and TRBJ1-1; D unclear. The CDR3 length is 15 residues. Deletions cut 6 bases from V and 2 bases from J, with 16 bases between. In germline, CDR1 is WNHNN, CDR2 SYGVQD (reference sequence). The CDR3 here is CASSCESRPNTEAFF. CDR3 in DNA: TGCGCCAGCAGCTGTGAGTCGAGACCTAACACTGAAGCTTTCTTT.

The chain employs TRBV7-2 and TRBJ1-1; 9 bases are shared with TRBD1. Germline CDR1 SGHTA, CDR2 FQGNSA. Unmatched junction bases numbered 5, after V lost 6 bases and J lost 0 bases. The length of the CDR3 is 15 residues. CDR3 residues: CASRSQGALNTEAFF. For the CDR3, the DNA is TGTGCCAGCAGGTCACAGGGGGCTCTGAACACTGAAGCTTTCTTT.

This clonotype showed up just a few times. V usage is TRBV11-2 and J usage is TRBJ1-1; the D is unclear. Germline V gives CDR1 SGHAT, CDR2 FQNNGV. Trimming pared 2 bases from V and 8 bases from J, leaving 9 bases between. This CDR3 has 12 amino acids. CDR3 residues: CASSLPSPEAFF. The DNA of the CDR3 is TGTGCCAGCAGCTTACCCTCTCCCGAAGCTTTCTTT.

This clonotype was recorded a few times. The CDR3 region has the DNA TGTGCCAGCAGCCAAGCCCTCGGGACAGCGAACACTGAAGCTTTCTTT. Protein: CASSQALGTANTEAFF. V gene TRBV14 combines with J gene TRBJ1-1, with 7 bases fitting TRBD1. CDR1 and CDR2 from the germline V gene are SGHDN and FVKESK. CDR3 size: 16 residues. J lost 1 base, V lost 1 base, and 6 bases had no gene match.

This clonotype was seen a few times. The chain has TRBV12-3 or TRBV12-4 and TRBJ1-2; no clear D gene. The CDR3 spans 13 residues. V was cut by 3 bases and J by 3 bases, with 8 bases left in between. For the CDR3, the DNA is TGTGCCAGCAGTTTCGACTGGGACTATGGCTACACCTTC. This sequence encodes CASSFDWDYGYTF.

This chain connects TRBV25-1 to TRBJ2-4; D could derive from TRBD1 or TRBD2 (6 bases each). Germline lookup yields CDR1 MGHDK and CDR2 SYGVNS. The CDR3 consists of 17 residues. Trimming left V 2 bases short and J 1 base short, with 15 bases between. CDR3 loop: CASSEGGSGAAKNIQYF. The DNA of the CDR3 is TGTGCCAGCAGTGAAGGAGGGTCAGGGGCGGCCAAAAACATTCAGTACTTC.

This clonotype came up a few times. The rearrangement uses TRBV6-5 and TRBJ1-2, with D maybe TRBD1 (5 bases). This CDR3 has 13 amino acids. The V and J ends lost 6 bases and 8 bases respectively, with 16 bases between them. CDR1 and CDR2 (germline): MNHEY, SVGAGI. This CDR3 reads CASRTVGYDGYTF. The CDR3 DNA follows: TGTGCCAGCAGGACAGTGGGGTATGACGGCTACACCTTC.

In this sample, this clonotype turned up a few times. V is TRBV5-1 and J is TRBJ2-5; 11 nucleotides line up with TRBD2. V shed 3 bases, J shed 1 base, and the junction held 2 bases outside the gene matches. The CDR3 contains 15 residues. CDR1 is SGHRS, CDR2 YFSETQ, per germline. The DNA of the CDR3 is TGCGCCAGCAGCTCTAGCGGGGGGCGCCAAGAGACCCAGTACTTC. Its translation is CASSSSGGRQETQYF. The full variable domain, with the rest looked up from reference TRBV5-1 and TRBJ2-5, is KAGVTQTPRYLIKTRGQQVTLSCSPISGHRSVSWYQQTPGQGLQFLFEYFSETQRNKGNFPGRFSGRQFSNSRSEMNVSTLELGDSALYLCASSSSGGRQETQYFGPGTRLLVL.

The V call is TRBV12-3 or TRBV12-4, the J call TRBJ2-2; 7 bases fit TRBD1. Unmatched junction bases numbered 6, after V lost 5 bases and J lost 6 bases. CDR3 length equals 14 residues. The CDR3 DNA is TGTGCCAGCAGTGAACAGGGGATCCCCGGGGAGCTGTTTTTT. Its protein is CASSEQGIPGELFF.

This clonotype came up a few times. This sequence joins TRBV6-6 and TRBJ2-5; D possibly corresponds to TRBD1 (5 bases). Germline lookup yields CDR1 MNHNY and CDR2 SVGAGI (reference sequence). The V end was cut by 10 bases, the J end by 2 bases, with 11 bases between. The CDR3 is made up of 12 amino acids. The DNA for the CDR3 is TGTGCCACCACCCCAGGGCAAGAGACCCAGTACTTC. Translating it yields CATTPGQETQYF.

V is TRBV11-2 and J is TRBJ2-7, with TRBD2 as a possible D gene (6 bases). In germline, CDR1 is SGHAT, CDR2 FQNNGV. This CDR3 comprises 14 residues. V was shortened by 6 bases and J by 6 bases, with 18 bases between the two germline ends. The CDR3 sequence is CASSTTSGVLEQYF. The CDR3, as DNA: TGTGCCAGCAGTACGACTAGTGGGGTCCTCGAGCAGTACTTC.

This clonotype has a handful of counts. The chain employs TRBV5-6 and TRBJ2-3; D gene ambiguous. The length of the CDR3 is 15 residues. V was clipped by 0 bases and J by 6 bases, with 14 bases between them. Germline-derived CDR1 and CDR2 are SGHDT and YYEEEE. The CDR3 region has the DNA TGTGCCAGCAGCTTGGTGGGCCATGCCTACGATACGCAGTATTTT. It codes for CASSLVGHAYDTQYF.

This clonotype has ten or more counts. V is TRBV5-8 and J is TRBJ2-7, with 9 bases identical to TRBD1. V was clipped by 4 bases and J by 4 bases; unmatched bases: 6. CDR3 size: 14 residues. Germline CDR1 is SGHTS and CDR2 is YDEGEE. The chain's CDR3 is CASSLGQGLYEQYF. CDR3 bases: TGTGCCAGCAGCCTGGGACAGGGTTTGTACGAGCAGTACTTC.

This clonotype was seen only a few times. The V and J genes are TRBV30 and TRBJ1-2; D perhaps matches TRBD1 (6 bases). Per the germline V gene, CDR1 is GTSNPN and CDR2 is SVGIG (reference sequence). This CDR3 contains 13 residues. The ends were cut back, 7 bases at V and 4 bases at J, with 16 bases in the middle. The CDR3: CALQGQGLYGYTF. The CDR3, as DNA: TGTGCCTTACAGGGCCAGGGCCTCTATGGCTACACCTTC.

This clonotype was observed a handful of times. The DNA of the CDR3 is TGTGCCAGCAGCTCACAGCGACAGCAGTACTTC. Protein sequence: CASSSQRQQYF. The gene calls are TRBV5-5 and TRBJ2-7; unclear D gene. Germline V gene sequence: CDR1 SGHKS, CDR2 YYEKEE (reference sequence). With 3 bases removed from V and 8 bases from J, the gap between germline ends came to 9 bases. The CDR3 sequence is 11 residues long.

This clonotype was detected many times. The chain carries TRBV29-1 and TRBJ1-2; TRBD1 is a possible D gene (5 bases). CDR1 and CDR2 from the germline V gene are SQVTM and ANQGSEA. V was pared by 0 bases and J by 5 bases, with 7 bases between. The CDR3 extends over 12 amino acids. The CDR3 sequence: CSVEDRVYGYTF. The CDR3 DNA is TGCAGCGTTGAAGACAGGGTATATGGCTACACCTTC. Drawing the rest from reference TRBV29-1 and TRBJ1-2, the complete variable domain is SAVISQKPSRDICQRGTSLTIQCQVDSQVTMMFWYRQQPGQSLTLIATANQGSEATYESGFVIDKFPISRPNLTFSTLTVSNMSPEDSSIYLCSVEDRVYGYTFGSGTRLTVV.

V is TRBV6-5 and J is TRBJ2-5; 8 positions match TRBD2. This CDR3 region has 13 residues. V dropped 6 bases and J dropped 4; count of bases not matched to a gene: 4. CDR1 and CDR2 from the germline V gene are MNHEY and SVGAGI. In nucleotides, the CDR3 is TGTGCCAGCAGCCGGGGGGGAGTAGAGACCCAGTACTTC. Amino acids: CASSRGGVETQYF.